Listed below are T cell receptor beta chains from one sample, sequenced in a study of cytomegalovirus exposure and HLA in healthy donors. The repertoire was sequenced with immunoSEQ multiplex PCR; TCRdb's copy has only in-frame clones and lacks some. Altogether some 64,000 clones are present, approximately 97% being singletons, with the ten largest covering around 1.5%. Sequencing used PBMCs. The origin of the receptors is a woman under 30 in good health and CMV-seropositive. CDR3s include the opening cysteine and the closing phenylalanine or tryptophan. Fields, in order: CDR3 length, D gene, V gene, clone size, J gene, CDR3 DNA, CDR3 protein. D genes are given only for firm matches. Only part of the rows carry a size: once, few, many, or a class if the clone is expanded.

15,TRBD2,TRBV4-2,NA,TRBJ2-2,TGTGCCAGCAGCCGGGGACTAGCGGGAGCCGGGGAGCTGTTTTTT,CASSRGLAGAGELFF
15,TRBD1,TRBV6-1,NA,TRBJ1-5,TGTGCCAGCAGTGTATGGCAGGGGGCCGGGCAGCCCCAGCATTTT,CASSVWQGAGQPQHF
17,TRBD2,TRBV11-2,NA,TRBJ2-1,TGTGCCAGCAGCGGGAGATCGGGACTAGCGTCCAACAATGAGCAGTTCTTC,CASSGRSGLASNNEQFF
18,TRBD1,TRBV5-5,NA,TRBJ1-5,TGTGCCAGCAGTCCCACGCCCGGGACAGGGGGTTCGCATCAGCCCCAGCATTTT,CASSPTPGTGGSHQPQHF
14,NA,TRBV19,NA,TRBJ2-7,TGTGCCAGTAGTATGGATGAGGGCATTCACGAGCAGTACTTC,CASSMDEGIHEQYF
15,TRBD1,TRBV11-2,NA,TRBJ2-7,TGTGCCAGCAGCTCTCTGGGACAGAGAACCTACGAGCAGTACTTC,CASSSLGQRTYEQYF
18,TRBD2,TRBV19,NA,TRBJ2-3,TGTGCCAGTAGTATGAGCCTAGCGGGAGAGATGGGCACAGATACGCAGTATTTT,CASSMSLAGEMGTDTQYF
18,TRBD2,TRBV5-5,NA,TRBJ2-1,TGTGCCAGCAGGACGGGACTAGCGGGTCCTAGCTCCTACAATGAGCAGTTCTTC,CASRTGLAGPSSYNEQFF
16,NA,TRBV29-1,NA,TRBJ1-2,TGCAGCGTTGAAGATAAATGGGGGGGAGCTAACTATGGCTACACCTTC,CSVEDKWGGANYGYTF
14,NA,TRBV6-6,NA,TRBJ1-2,TGTGCCAGCAGTTACTCGCCAGCTAACTATGGCTACACCTTC,CASSYSPANYGYTF
11,NA,TRBV6-5,NA,TRBJ2-7,TGTGCCAGCAGTTCCACATACGAGCAGTACTTC,CASSSTYEQYF
14,TRBD1,TRBV2,NA,TRBJ1-1,TGTGCCAGCACCCGGGACAGGGGGAACACTGAAGCTTTCTTT,CASTRDRGNTEAFF
18,TRBD1,TRBV28,NA,TRBJ1-1,TGTGCCAGCAGTCCGTACAGGGGAACTAAAAAGGGCAACACTGAAGCTTTCTTT,CASSPYRGTKKGNTEAFF
16,NA,TRBV5-4,once,TRBJ1-2,TGTGCCAGCAGCTCTACGGGCCGTACGGGATTCTATGGCTACACCTTC,CASSSTGRTGFYGYTF
13,NA,TRBV28,NA,TRBJ1-1,TGTGCCAGCAGCCTCTTAGTGAACACTGAAGCTTTCTTT,CASSLLVNTEAFF
15,NA,TRBV27,NA,TRBJ2-1,TGTGCCAGCAGCCTCGGTAGAGGGCCCTACAATGAGCAGTTCTTC,CASSLGRGPYNEQFF